Following are 29 T cell receptor beta chains from one sample sequenced in a study of T-cell memory formation after mild COVID-19. TCRdb reanalysed the 5' RACE reads using MiXCR and keeps one entry per CDR3 protein. The sample shows around 300,000 distinct CDR3 sequences, roughly 8.2% of them seen only once. The sequenced sample was PBMCs or a T cell subset sorted from them (not recorded which). These receptors were obtained from a man aged 18-30 years who had mild COVID-19 (a few samples of this study predate the infection). Cell type and time point are not known.

The genes are TRBV4-1 and TRBJ2-1; D is uncertain. CDR1 and CDR2 (germline): MGHRA, YSYEKL. The V end was cut by 1 base, the J end by 5 bases, with 21 bases between. The length of the CDR3 is 18 residues. The chain's CDR3 is CASSQVNLGWVGDNEQFF. The DNA for the CDR3 is TGCGCCAGCAGCCAAGTGAATCTTGGATGGGTCGGTGACAATGAGCAGTTCTTC.

The chain is built from TRBV5-1 and TRBJ1-3, with TRBD1 matching over 7 bases. With 4 bases clipped from V and 4 bases from J, the junction kept 5 bases outside the gene matches. This CDR3 has 14 residues. Germline values: CDR1 SGHRS, CDR2 YFSETQ. The CDR3 loop is CASSVTGFGNTIYF. CDR3 coding DNA: TGCGCCAGCAGCGTGACAGGGTTCGGAAACACCATATATTTT.

The table lists this clonotype with a few counts. This chain joins TRBV7-2 and TRBJ1-4; D is unclear. The CDR3 is 15 amino acids. Looked up from germline, CDR1 is SGHTA and CDR2 is FQGNSA. V lost 5 bases to trimming and J lost 5 bases, with 15 bases between them. The CDR3 bases are TGTGCCAGCAGCCCTGGCCCCTTGGAGAATGAAAAACTGTTTTTT. Its translation: CASSPGPLENEKLFF.

This clonotype was detected many times. The rearrangement joins TRBV12-3 or TRBV12-4 to TRBJ2-5; 7 bases map to TRBD2. The junction had 9 bases not matched to a gene; V was cut back by 7 bases and J by 4 bases. The CDR3 is 14 amino acids. This chain's CDR3 is CASTTFGGGETQYF. The CDR3 DNA is TGTGCCAGCACCACCTTTGGCGGGGGAGAGACCCAGTACTTC.

The V call is TRBV3-1, the J call TRBJ2-5; 12 positions match TRBD2. CDR1 and CDR2 from the germline V gene are LGHDT and YNNKEL (reference sequence). The length of the CDR3 is 18 residues. V was pared by 4 bases and J by 4 bases, with 13 bases of the junction left unmatched. CDR3 in amino acids: CASSPRLRTSGDVETQYF. The DNA of the CDR3 is TGTGCCAGCAGCCCTCGCCTCCGGACTAGCGGGGATGTAGAGACCCAGTACTTC.

This clonotype was seen repeatedly, ten times or more. This chain links TRBV5-1 with TRBJ2-1; no firm D call. The germline V and J ends were trimmed by 2 bases and 3 bases, with 9 bases remaining between them. The CDR3 is 14 residues long. Germline CDR1 SGHRS, CDR2 YFSETQ. CDR3 region: CASSFELGYNEQFF. In DNA form, the CDR3 reads TGCGCCAGCAGCTTTGAGTTAGGCTACAATGAGCAGTTCTTC.

This chain links TRBV12-3 or TRBV12-4 with TRBJ2-3; D unresolved. The CDR3 is 12 residues long. Trimming stripped 5 bases from V and 4 bases from J, with 7 bases between. CDR3 sequence (DNA): TGTGCCAGCAGTGAGGTGGCAGATACGCAGTATTTT. This translates into CASSEVADTQYF.

This clonotype has ten or more counts. The chain joins TRBV4-1 to TRBJ1-2; D possibly corresponds to TRBD1 (5 bases). V lost 1 base to trimming and J lost 2 bases, with 17 bases between them. Germline V gene lookup returns CDR1 MGHRA and CDR2 YSYEKL. The CDR3 sequence is 17 residues long. CDR3 nucleotide sequence: TGCGCCAGCAGCCAAGGACCCCTCGGCAGGACAAACTATGGCTACACCTTC. Amino acids: CASSQGPLGRTNYGYTF.

V is TRBV20-1 and J is TRBJ1-1; D is unclear. Trimming stripped 0 bases from V and 1 base from J, with 6 bases between. There are 13 residues in the CDR3. Germline-derived CDR1 and CDR2 are DFQATT and SNEGSKA (reference sequence). The CDR3 DNA is TGCAGTGCTAGAGATCGGGGGAACACTGAAGCTTTCTTT. Translating gives CSARDRGNTEAFF.

The chain employs TRBV4-3 and TRBJ2-3; a possible D gene is TRBD2 (6 bases). This CDR3 has 12 amino acids. Germline assignment: CDR1 LGHNA and CDR2 YSLEER. V was pared by 6 bases and J by 5 bases, with 9 bases between. CDR3 in amino acids: CASRGRGDTQYF. The DNA for the CDR3 is TGCGCCAGCAGGGGGCGGGGAGATACGCAGTATTTT.

In its sample, this clonotype was seen a few times. This rearrangement joins TRBV28 to TRBJ1-1, with D uncertain. The V gene's germline CDR1 is MDHEN and CDR2 SYDVKM. This CDR3 comprises 14 residues. V was trimmed by 5 bases and J by 2 bases, leaving 12 bases between them. CDR3 coding DNA: TGTGCCAGCAGTCTCGGATTCGACAACACTGAAGCTTTCTTT. Translation: CASSLGFDNTEAFF.

This clonotype has only a few counts. The genes are TRBV7-2 and TRBJ2-7; 11 bases line up with TRBD1. The ends lost 4 bases at V and 6 bases at J; junction bases unmatched: 11. There are 16 residues in the CDR3. Looked up from germline, CDR1 is SGHTA and CDR2 is FQGNSA. The CDR3 DNA follows: TGTGCCAGCAGCTGGAACACCGGGACAGGGGGTTCCGAGCAGTACTTC. It codes for CASSWNTGTGGSEQYF.

The V and J genes are TRBV20-1 and TRBJ1-6, with D unclear. The CDR3 length is 13 residues. V lost 1 base and J lost 8, with 9 bases in between. CDR1 DFQATT and CDR2 SNEGSKA come from the germline V gene (reference sequence). The CDR3 loop is CSARVTADSPLHF. The CDR3 DNA follows: TGCAGTGCTAGAGTTACAGCGGATTCACCCCTCCACTTT.

This rearrangement joins TRBV20-1 to TRBJ2-1, with 7 positions matching TRBD1. The CDR3 is made up of 14 amino acids. The V gene end was trimmed by 3 bases and the J gene end by 7 bases; junction bases not matched to a gene: 9. Germline V gene data show CDR1 as DFQATT and CDR2 as SNEGSKA (reference sequence). This chain's CDR3 is CSARDSGQRNEQFF. The CDR3 coding sequence is TGCAGTGCTAGGGACTCGGGACAGAGAAATGAGCAGTTCTTC.

This clonotype occurred many times. This chain links TRBV7-6 with TRBJ2-5; maybe TRBD1 (5 bases). V was trimmed by 3 bases and J by 1 base, leaving 9 bases between them. In germline, CDR1 is SGHVS, CDR2 FNYEAQ. The CDR3 spans 14 residues. The CDR3 region is CASSLQGSQETQYF. CDR3 nucleotide sequence: TGTGCCAGCAGCTTGCAGGGTTCCCAAGAGACCCAGTACTTC.

This clonotype has just a few counts. The V gene is TRBV7-9, the J gene TRBJ1-2, with D hard to call. CDR3 length equals 14 residues. Germline CDR1 SEHNR, CDR2 FQNEAQ (reference sequence). Trimming shortened V by 5 bases and J by 0 bases, and 10 bases separated the two germline ends. The CDR3 bases are TGTGCCAGCAGCCCCTCTCAAGCTAACTATGGCTACACCTTC. Its translation is CASSPSQANYGYTF. The whole variable domain, remainder taken from reference TRBV7-9 and TRBJ1-2, is DTGVSQNPRHKITKRGQNVTFRCDPISEHNRLYWYRQTLGQGPEFLTYFQNEAQLEKSRLLSDRFSAERPKGSFSTLEIQRTEQGDSAMYLCASSPSQANYGYTFGSGTRLTVV.

This clonotype has at least ten counts. V and J are TRBV15 and TRBJ2-4; 7 positions match TRBD1. The CDR3 totals 17 residues. The trim removed 3 bases at V and 3 bases at J, leaving 11 bases unmatched. The germline V gene has CDR1 LNHNV and CDR2 YYDKDF (reference sequence). The CDR3 DNA is TGTGCCACCAGCAGCAACAGGGGCGCAGGGGTCAAAAACATTCAGTACTTC. Residues: CATSSNRGAGVKNIQYF.

This clonotype has a handful of counts. The rearrangement uses TRBV6-5 and TRBJ1-2, with TRBD1 matching over 9 bases. J gave up 3 bases and V 2 bases, and 4 bases lay outside the gene matches. This CDR3 is built from 15 residues. Germline V gene lookup returns CDR1 MNHEY and CDR2 SVGAGI. In DNA form, the CDR3 reads TGTGCCAGCAGTTACATGACAGGGGGGCACTATGGCTACACCTTC. Amino acid sequence: CASSYMTGGHYGYTF.

The chain uses TRBV24-1 and TRBJ2-2; 7 bases match TRBD1. Germline V gene lookup returns CDR1 KGHDR and CDR2 SFDVKD. The J segment lost 4 bases and the V segment lost 6 bases, leaving 1 base of the junction unmatched. The CDR3 runs to 13 residues. For the CDR3, the DNA is TGTGCCACCAGTCCAGGGGGCACCGGGGAGCTGTTTTTT. This encodes CATSPGGTGELFF.

This clonotype was seen ten or more times. This rearrangement joins TRBV7-9 to TRBJ2-7; TRBD1 matches 8 bases. The CDR3 has 15 amino acids. Germline V CDR1 and CDR2: SEHNR, FQNEAQ (reference sequence). V lost 5 bases, J lost 3 bases, and 9 bases stayed unmatched. This CDR3 reads CASSPGQGLDYEQYV. For the CDR3, the DNA is TGTGCCAGCAGCCCTGGACAGGGTCTGGACTACGAGCAGTACGTC.

This clonotype showed up many times. V is TRBV7-2 and J is TRBJ2-2; possibly TRBD1 for D (5 bases). Germline lookup yields CDR1 SGHTA and CDR2 FQGNSA. CDR3 size: 13 residues. Trimming took 4 bases from V and 5 from J, leaving 8 bases between them. The CDR3 region is CASSSQGTGELFF. CDR3 DNA sequence: TGTGCCAGCAGCTCCCAGGGTACCGGGGAGCTGTTTTTT.

Worth noting for this clonotype: It may be a read error: a sequence one base away is much more abundant. The gene calls are TRBV18 and TRBJ2-2; 7 positions match TRBD2. The CDR3 has 15 residues. The V gene's germline CDR1 is KGHSH and CDR2 LQKENI. The CDR3 region is CASSPSAGETGDLFF. The DNA for the CDR3 is TGTGCCAGCTCACCATCGGCGGGGGAGACCGGGGATCTGTTTTTT.

This clonotype has a handful of counts. The chain employs TRBV5-6 and TRBJ2-3, with 12 bases fitting TRBD1. The V gene's germline CDR1 is SGHDT and CDR2 YYEEEE. Germline trimming cut 3 bases from V and 6 bases from J; bases unmatched to any gene: 5. This CDR3 region has 15 residues. This chain's CDR3 is CASSWDRGRGDTQYF. CDR3 coding DNA: TGTGCCAGCAGCTGGGACAGGGGGCGCGGGGATACGCAGTATTTT.

This clonotype turned up a few times. The V gene is TRBV9, the J gene TRBJ2-7; D might be TRBD1 or TRBD2, each matching 5 bases. The CDR3 loop spans 15 amino acids. The germline gives CDR1 SGDLS, CDR2 YYNGEE. V gave up 3 bases and J gave up 2 bases, with 15 bases separating them. CDR3 loop: CASSAGPSSAYEQYV. The CDR3 nucleotides are TGTGCCAGCAGCGCGGGGCCTTCGTCCGCCTACGAGCAGTACGTC.

Note on this clonotype: A clone one base away is much larger, so this may be a read error. V is TRBV20-1 and J is TRBJ2-5, with no clear D. The germline V gene encodes CDR1 DFQATT and CDR2 SNEGSKA (reference sequence). There are 15 residues in the CDR3. The CDR3 loop is CSARDGRDWREAQYF. The CDR3 coding sequence is TGCAGTGCTAGAGATGGAAGGGATTGGCGAGAGGCCCAGTACTTC.

The chain couples TRBV4-3 to TRBJ2-2, with D unclear. The length of the CDR3 is 18 residues. Germline loops: CDR1 LGHNA, CDR2 YSLEER. Deletions cut 0 bases from V and 2 bases from J, with 16 bases between. The CDR3: CASSQEEQRPINTGELFF. The DNA for the CDR3 is TGCGCCAGCAGCCAAGAAGAACAGAGGCCAATAAACACCGGGGAGCTGTTTTTT.

This clonotype was counted at least ten times. The chain carries TRBV7-8 and TRBJ1-6; 9 nucleotides line up with TRBD1. The CDR3 extends over 14 amino acids. Germline assignment: CDR1 SGHVS and CDR2 FQNEAQ. Trimming at V came to 5 bases and at J to 7 bases, leaving 3 bases not matched to a gene. DNA of the CDR3: TGTGCCAGCAGCCGACAGGGGGAGAATTCACCCCTCCACTTT. This gives the protein CASSRQGENSPLHF.

The DNA of the CDR3 is TGTGCCAGCAGCTCCAGGGGACAGAACACTGAAGCTTTCTTT. Translated, it gives CASSSRGQNTEAFF. The chain recombines TRBV7-9 with TRBJ1-1, with a possible D match to TRBD1 (6 bases). The CDR3 totals 14 residues. Trimming removed 4 bases at V and 1 base at J, with 10 bases between. Germline values: CDR1 SEHNR, CDR2 FQNEAQ (reference sequence).

The chain employs TRBV29-1 and TRBJ2-1; D is possibly TRBD2 (6 bases). V was cut by 6 bases and J by 5 bases, with 14 bases left in between. Germline V gene lookup returns CDR1 SQVTM and CDR2 ANQGSEA. This CDR3 contains 13 residues. CDR3 residues: CSVPDWGDNEQFF. CDR3 coding DNA: TGCAGCGTGCCGGATTGGGGGGACAATGAGCAGTTCTTC.